These 14 T cell receptor beta chains were all obtained from the same sample, sequenced in a study of beta chain features in type 1 diabetes. Study-wide points: Moderate yet significant TCRB CDR3 shortening was seen in Type 1 diabetes patients in all four CD4+ subsets.

Every bit of the isolated RNA underwent reverse transcription, so sequencing read expressed TCRB transcripts. Method: immunoSEQ multiplex PCR; TCRdb's copy keeps in-frame clones and lacks some. The table has about 390,000 clones, around 10% seen once. Their target antigens are unknown. Sequencing input: central memory CD4+ T cells from blood. The origin of the receptors is a man aged 30-40 years with type 1 diabetes.

On this clone itself: Other DNA sequences within the sample encode an identical CDR3. The genes are TRBV11-2 and TRBJ2-3, with D uncertain. The germline V and J ends were trimmed by 4 bases and 3 bases, with 5 bases remaining between them. CDR1 is SGHAT and CDR2 is FQNNGV in the germline V gene. The CDR3 is made up of 12 amino acids. CDR3 sequence (DNA): TGTGCCAGCAGCTCTGTAACAGATACGCAGTATTTT. Translation gives CASSSVTDTQYF.

This clone was picked up a small number of times. The chain couples TRBV28 to TRBJ1-2; D unclear. The CDR3 sequence is 13 residues long. Germline-derived CDR1 and CDR2 are MDHEN and SYDVKM. Trimming left V 7 bases short and J 3 bases short, with 12 bases between. The CDR3: CASTKNGDYGYTF. CDR3 bases: TGTGCCAGCACAAAGAACGGCGACTATGGCTACACCTTC.

The rearrangement links TRBV7-2 to TRBJ1-3; D ambiguous. Looked up from germline, CDR1 is SGHTA and CDR2 is FQGNSA. This CDR3 comprises 14 residues. The V end was cut by 2 bases, the J end by 4 bases, with 9 bases between. This CDR3 is CASSLSNWGNTIYF. The CDR3 coding sequence is TGTGCCAGCAGCTTAAGTAATTGGGGAAACACCATATATTTT.

This clone was seen a few times. The chain joins TRBV6-5 to TRBJ2-1, with 11 positions matching TRBD2. Germline lookup yields CDR1 MNHEY and CDR2 SVGAGI. V lost 10 bases, J lost 6 bases, and 8 bases stayed unmatched. There are 14 residues in the CDR3. CDR3 protein: CATFLAGGSNEQFF. The CDR3 bases are TGTGCCACTTTCCTAGCGGGGGGTTCCAATGAGCAGTTCTTC.

This clone came up a few times. The chain uses TRBV6-5 and TRBJ2-7, with D possibly called TRBD1 or TRBD2 (5 bases each). V lost 5 bases and J 2 bases, leaving 16 bases between the germline ends. CDR3 length equals 15 residues. The germline V gene has CDR1 MNHEY and CDR2 SVGAGI. The CDR3 nucleotides read TGTGCCAGCAGTGCACTGGGGACGGACCCCTACGAGCAGTACTTC. Its translation is CASSALGTDPYEQYF.

This clone has ten or more counts. The V gene is TRBV6-5, the J gene TRBJ2-4; D unclear. The V end was cut by 5 bases, the J end by 12 bases, with 17 bases between. The CDR3 has 13 amino acids. Germline V gene lookup returns CDR1 MNHEY and CDR2 SVGAGI. CDR3 amino acids: CASSEASFGRQYF. DNA of the CDR3: TGTGCCAGCAGTGAAGCATCCTTCGGACGTCAGTACTTC.

The chain employs TRBV9 and TRBJ2-3; TRBD2 agrees at 14 bases. CDR3 size: 16 residues. Trimming took 3 bases from V and 6 from J; bases not matched to a gene: 6. Germline CDR1 and CDR2: SGDLS and YYNGEE. CDR3 coding DNA: TGTGCCAGCAGCGCAGGGACTAGCGGGAGTATGGATACGCAGTATTTT. Translated: CASSAGTSGSMDTQYF.

Only a few counts were recorded for this clone. The V call is TRBV7-8, the J call TRBJ2-7; 11 nucleotides align to TRBD1. Trimming at V came to 4 bases and at J to 2 bases, leaving 1 base not matched to a gene. The germline gives CDR1 SGHVS, CDR2 FQNEAQ. This CDR3 region has 14 residues. The CDR3 DNA follows: TGTGCCAGCAGCTGGACAGGGGGCCCCTACGAGCAGTACTTC. Its translation: CASSWTGGPYEQYF.

The rearrangement joins TRBV20-1 to TRBJ2-5, with D unclear. This CDR3 has 10 residues. Trimming removed 6 bases at V and 5 bases at J, with 7 bases between. Germline V lookup: CDR1 DFQATT, CDR2 SNEGSKA (reference sequence). CDR3 in amino acids: CSATIETQYF. The CDR3 bases are TGCAGTGCAACCATTGAGACCCAGTACTTC.

This clone was counted only a few times. The rearrangement uses TRBV5-4 and TRBJ2-2, with a possible D match to TRBD1 (5 bases). This CDR3 comprises 16 residues. The V gene's germline CDR1 is SGHNT and CDR2 YYREEE (reference sequence). Trimming took 0 bases from V and 4 from J, leaving 13 bases between them. Here the CDR3 DNA reads TGTGCCAGCAGCTTGGGGCTCCAGGGTTCCACCGGGGAGCTGTTTTTT. This translates into CASSLGLQGSTGELFF.

This clone was seen a few times. The chain uses TRBV11-2 and TRBJ1-5, with a possible D match to TRBD1 (5 bases). Germline V lookup: CDR1 SGHAT, CDR2 FQNNGV. The CDR3 is 15 amino acids. V lost 1 base to trimming and J lost 6 bases, with 13 bases between them. CDR3: CASSLGPTGGQPQHF. DNA of the CDR3: TGTGCCAGCAGCTTAGGTCCCACAGGTGGTCAGCCCCAGCATTTT.

The chain has TRBV27 and TRBJ2-3; D unclear. The CDR3 covers 12 residues. Germline V gene lookup returns CDR1 MNHEY and CDR2 SMNVEV (reference sequence). The germline V and J ends were trimmed by 6 bases and 4 bases, with 8 bases remaining between them. In DNA, the CDR3 is TGTGCCAGCAGCCCCCAGTCAGATACGCAGTATTTT. Amino acid sequence: CASSPQSDTQYF.

This clone appeared many times. This sequence joins TRBV13 and TRBJ2-2; no firm D call. V lost 5 bases, J lost 5 bases, and 12 bases lay in between. This CDR3 contains 14 residues. Germline loops: CDR1 PRHDT, CDR2 FYEKMQ (reference sequence). The CDR3 DNA reads as TGTGCCAGCAGCCCCTCTTTCGGAACCGGGGAGCTGTTTTTT. This codes for CASSPSFGTGELFF.

This chain uses TRBV6-5 with TRBJ1-5; a weak D match, TRBD1 (5 bases). This CDR3 comprises 13 residues. V was cut by 4 bases and J by 3 bases, with 7 bases left in between. Germline lookup yields CDR1 MNHEY and CDR2 SVGAGI. The CDR3 DNA follows: TGTGCCAGCAGTTGGGGGTACAATCAGCCCCAGCATTTT. Protein sequence: CASSWGYNQPQHF.